The rows below give T cell receptor beta chains drawn from one sample of a study of T cell repertoires in cytomegalovirus infection. TCRdb redid the calling of the reads with MiXCR, one entry per CDR3 protein. The table shows around 440,000 distinct CDR3 sequences, with over 9% occurring only once. Sample: PBMCs. These receptors were taken from a human donor in good health (CMV status not recorded). Some clones in this sample may be carry-over from other donors' samples. The CDR3 runs from the conserved cysteine through the conserved F or W. D genes are given only for firm matches. Clone size is stated in some rows and not others, as once, few, many or a class when expanded.

TRBV2	TRBJ2-7	few	-	CASTAESYEQYF
TRBV7-2	TRBJ2-1	many	TRBD1	CAIFRGSSYNEQFF
TRBV29-1	TRBJ1-1	many	-	CSVAGRQNTEAFF
TRBV9	TRBJ1-6	-	-	CASSAEGNSPLHF
TRBV10-3	TRBJ2-4	many	-	CAISESRPLAKNIQYF
TRBV14	TRBJ1-1	many	-	CASSQHPNTEAFF
TRBV7-3	TRBJ2-1	many	-	CASSHGGYSYNEQFF
TRBV4-1	TRBJ1-6	-	-	CASSQGTASSYNSPLHF
TRBV19	TRBJ2-3	few	-	CASSIVRGLGTDTQYF
TRBV2	TRBJ2-1	many	-	CASSEMSSYNEQFF
TRBV19	TRBJ2-2	few	TRBD1	CASSGDSRTGELFF
TRBV28	TRBJ2-3	many	TRBD2	CASSSVRGWGLAVDTQYF
TRBV7-2	TRBJ2-7	many	-	CASSPLYYEQYF
TRBV20-1	TRBJ2-1	-	TRBD2	CSARVTSGGRNEQFF
TRBV4-1	TRBJ2-2	many	TRBD2	CASSRGTSGHGELFF
TRBV4-2	TRBJ2-3	few	TRBD2	CASSPVAGGPITDTQYF
TRBV9	TRBJ2-7	many	-	CASSVGVAGSYEQYF
TRBV7-2	TRBJ2-3	many	-	CASRRIAADTQYF
TRBV7-6	TRBJ2-1	many	TRBD2	CASSLARRGGLGEQFF
TRBV18	TRBJ1-5	many	-	CASSPLGGSNQPQHF
TRBV9	TRBJ2-1	many	-	CAGPVTQKDEQFF
TRBV20-1	TRBJ2-5	-	TRBD2	CSARGGLADPLWETQYF
TRBV15	TRBJ2-3	-	-	CATSRGGTSTDTQYF
TRBV19	TRBJ2-3	many	TRBD1	CASSIGDRSTDTQYF
TRBV7-6	TRBJ1-5	many	-	CASSLEAGASGNQPQHF
TRBV6-6	TRBJ2-5	many	-	CASRRETQYF
TRBV9	TRBJ2-5	few	-	CASSVRYQETQYF
TRBV19	TRBJ1-2	few	-	CASSIDDSYGYTF
TRBV14	TRBJ1-5	many	-	CASSFTDQPQHF
TRBV6-1	TRBJ1-2	many	-	CASSPLRDWSSNYGYTF
TRBV29-1	TRBJ1-1	many	-	CSVPTGNTEAFF
TRBV11-2	TRBJ1-1	-	-	CASSLDAVEAFF
TRBV7-8	TRBJ2-2	many	TRBD2	CASSLSGGNPGELFF
TRBV7-3	TRBJ2-1	many	-	CASSFPSGGQNNEQFF
TRBV20-1	TRBJ2-2	many	-	CSAPGETNTGELFF
TRBV7-8	TRBJ2-7	many	TRBD1	CASSTPGQGAYEQYF
TRBV2	TRBJ2-1	once	TRBD2	CASSEKWREGANEQFF
TRBV4-2	TRBJ1-4	-	-	CASSQEWGGSTNEKLFF
TRBV6-4	TRBJ2-2	few	-	CASSDPAANTGELFF
TRBV7-9	TRBJ2-1	-	TRBD2	CARSRGGGLAGEQCF
TRBV6-5	TRBJ2-1	many	-	CASSYSRLGAGSYNEQFF
TRBV28	TRBJ2-1	many	-	CASSLFHEQFF
TRBV6-2/TRBV6-3	TRBJ2-4	many	TRBD1	CASRTGRAKNIQYF
TRBV5-5	TRBJ2-7	many	TRBD1	CASSPGQLYEQYF
TRBV29-1	TRBJ2-1	-	-	CSVLTASRQQFF
TRBV12-5	TRBJ2-7	many	-	CASGPPGRRGEQYF
TRBV19	TRBJ2-1	many	-	CASSDIRESSYNEQFF
TRBV2	TRBJ2-4	many	-	CASRGGYQYF
TRBV7-2	TRBJ1-5	many	-	CASSRTDSNQPQHF
TRBV30	TRBJ2-6	-	-	CAYTGFSGANVLTF
TRBV7-6	TRBJ2-7	many	-	CASSHYPQTYEQYF
TRBV24-1	TRBJ2-1	-	TRBD1	CATSRRDRDYNEQFF